Listed below are T cell receptor beta chains from one sample, sequenced in a study of CD8 T cells in Susac syndrome. TCRdb re-called the immunoSEQ multiplex PCR reads through MiXCR, storing one row per CDR3 protein. In the table there are approximately 100,000 distinct CDR3 sequences, about nine tenths of which are singletons. Sequenced sample: CD4+ T cells from PBMCs. These receptors originate from a human donor in good health. Each CDR3 is given with its conserved first and last residue. A D gene is named only where the DNA matches it firmly. Clone sizes are given selectively: once, few, many, or a class where the clone is expanded.

V: TRBV19; J: TRBJ1-1; length: 14; size: NA; D: NA; DNA: TGTGCCAGTAGTATATGGGTCTCCGCCGATGAAGCTTTCTTT; CDR3: CASSIWVSADEAFF
V: TRBV6-2/TRBV6-3; J: TRBJ2-1; length: 16; size: few; D: NA; DNA: TGTGCCAGCAGTTATTCGAAACCAAGCTCCTACAATGAGCAGTTCTTC; CDR3: CASSYSKPSSYNEQFF
V: TRBV3-1; J: TRBJ1-1; length: 14; size: NA; D: NA; DNA: TGTGCCAGCAGCCAAGACAGAGGGTTAACTGAAGCTTTCTTT; CDR3: CASSQDRGLTEAFF
V: TRBV2; J: TRBJ2-1; length: 14; size: NA; D: TRBD2; DNA: TGTGCCACCGATACGACTAGCGGATACAATGAGCAGTTCTTC; CDR3: CATDTTSGYNEQFF
V: TRBV19; J: TRBJ1-1; length: 11; size: NA; D: NA; DNA: TGTGCCAGTAACAGAGACACTGAAGCTTTCTTT; CDR3: CASNRDTEAFF
V: TRBV11-2; J: TRBJ2-7; length: 15; size: NA; D: NA; DNA: TGTGCCAGCAGCATGATAGCGGAACCCTCCTACGAGCAGTACTTC; CDR3: CASSMIAEPSYEQYF
V: TRBV7-9; J: TRBJ2-2; length: 19; size: NA; D: TRBD2; DNA: TGTGCCAGCAGCTTAGCTCGACTAGCGGGAGGGAGGAACACCGGGGAGCTGTTTTTT; CDR3: CASSLARLAGGRNTGELFF
V: TRBV7-3; J: TRBJ2-2; length: 17; size: NA; D: NA; DNA: TGTGCCAGCAGCTTTGTTCCTCGTCCCACTAACACCGGGGAGCTGTTTTTT; CDR3: CASSFVPRPTNTGELFF
V: TRBV19; J: TRBJ1-1; length: 11; size: NA; D: NA; DNA: TGTGCCAGTACGACTCGATCGGCAGCTTTCTTT; CDR3: CASTTRSAAFF
V: TRBV7-2; J: TRBJ1-2; length: 15; size: NA; D: NA; DNA: TGTGCCAGCAGCTCCCACCCAGCCGCTACGGAGGGCTACACCTTC; CDR3: CASSSHPAATEGYTF
V: TRBV25-1; J: TRBJ1-1; length: 13; size: NA; D: NA; DNA: TGTGCCAGTGGCAGGGAAGTCAACACTGAAGCTTTCTTT; CDR3: CASGREVNTEAFF
V: TRBV7-6; J: TRBJ2-5; length: 15; size: NA; D: TRBD1; DNA: TGTGCCAGCAGCTTAGGTTTGACAGGGTCAGAGACCCAGTACTTC; CDR3: CASSLGLTGSETQYF
V: TRBV12-3/TRBV12-4; J: TRBJ1-1; length: 13; size: NA; D: NA; DNA: TGTGCCAGCAGTTTGGTTGGTTATGGTGAAGCTTTCTTT; CDR3: CASSLVGYGEAFF
V: TRBV24-1; J: TRBJ2-7; length: 12; size: NA; D: NA; DNA: TGTGCCACCAGTGACGGAGGCCCCGAGCAGTACTTC; CDR3: CATSDGGPEQYF
V: TRBV6-5; J: TRBJ1-1; length: 14; size: NA; D: NA; DNA: TGTGCCAGCAGGTCCAGGGATTGGAACACTGAAGCTTTCTTT; CDR3: CASRSRDWNTEAFF
V: TRBV4-1; J: TRBJ2-7; length: 16; size: NA; D: TRBD1; DNA: TGCGCCAGCAGCCAAGAAGGTAGGGGGCAATTCGGCGAGCAGTACTTC; CDR3: CASSQEGRGQFGEQYF
V: TRBV5-6; J: TRBJ1-1; length: 12; size: NA; D: NA; DNA: TGTGCCAGCAGCGTGGTGAGGACTGAAGCTTTCTTT; CDR3: CASSVVRTEAFF
V: TRBV20-1; J: TRBJ2-2; length: 16; size: once; D: NA; DNA: TGCAGTGCTAGACATCTTGAGGTATCGAACACCGGGGAGCTGTTTTTT; CDR3: CSARHLEVSNTGELFF
V: TRBV5-4; J: TRBJ1-2; length: 15; size: once; D: NA; DNA: TGTGCCAGCAGCTCCGGGACTCGGGAACCGTATGGCTACACCTTC; CDR3: CASSSGTREPYGYTF